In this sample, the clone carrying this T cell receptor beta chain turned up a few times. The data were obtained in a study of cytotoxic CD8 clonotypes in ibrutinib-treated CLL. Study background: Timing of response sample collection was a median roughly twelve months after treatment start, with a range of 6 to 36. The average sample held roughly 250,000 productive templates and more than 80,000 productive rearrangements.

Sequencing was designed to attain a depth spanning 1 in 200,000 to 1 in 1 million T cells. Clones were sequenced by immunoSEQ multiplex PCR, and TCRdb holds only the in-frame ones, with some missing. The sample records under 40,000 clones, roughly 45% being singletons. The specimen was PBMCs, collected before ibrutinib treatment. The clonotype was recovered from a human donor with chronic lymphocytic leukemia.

The CDR3 DNA follows: TGTGCCATCAGTGAGTCCGGCGGGGGCAATCAGCCCCAGCATTTT. Translation gives CAISESGGGNQPQHF. The rearrangement links TRBV10-3 to TRBJ1-5; no definite D call. Germline values: CDR1 ENHRY, CDR2 SYGVKD. V was trimmed by 0 bases and J by 2 bases, leaving 8 bases between them. The CDR3 consists of 15 residues.